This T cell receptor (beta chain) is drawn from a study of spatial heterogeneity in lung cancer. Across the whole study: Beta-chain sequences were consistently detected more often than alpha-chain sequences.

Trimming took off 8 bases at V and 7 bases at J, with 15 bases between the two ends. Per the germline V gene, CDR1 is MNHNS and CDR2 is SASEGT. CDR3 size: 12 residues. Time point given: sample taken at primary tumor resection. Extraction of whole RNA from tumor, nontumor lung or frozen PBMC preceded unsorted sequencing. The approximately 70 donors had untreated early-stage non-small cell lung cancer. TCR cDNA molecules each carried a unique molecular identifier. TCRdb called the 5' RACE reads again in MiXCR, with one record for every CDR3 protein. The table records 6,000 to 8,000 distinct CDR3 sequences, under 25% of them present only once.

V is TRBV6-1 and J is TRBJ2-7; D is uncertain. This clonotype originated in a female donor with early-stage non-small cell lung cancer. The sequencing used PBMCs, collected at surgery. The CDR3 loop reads CASGPFYGEQYF. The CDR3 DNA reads TGTGCCAGCGGGCCTTTCTACGGGGAGCAGTACTTC.